These 11 T cell receptor beta chains came from one sample sequenced in a study of blood T cells in healthy people across ages. Using a J-beta primer mix together with a sample-barcoded 5' primer, a second PCR was run for about 6 to 11 cycles. TCRdb analysed the 5' RACE reads with MiXCR anew, one entry per CDR3 protein. Of hundreds of thousands of distinct CDR3 sequences listed, 45% to 60% are singletons. Material for sequencing was blood. The receptors were gathered from a woman aged 80 or over in good health.

The V call is TRBV27, the J call TRBJ2-5; D call uncertain. The better agreement between TRBJ2-7 and the DNA end casts doubt on the J call. CDR1 is MNHEY, CDR2 SMNVEV, per germline (reference sequence). CDR3 length equals 13 residues. CDR3 sequence: CASAPGKNYEQYF. DNA of the CDR3: TGTGCCAGCGCTCCTGGCAAGAACTACGAGCAGTACTTC.

The chain has TRBV7-2 and TRBJ2-1; TRBD2 agrees at 7 bases. CDR3 length: 18 residues. CDR1 and CDR2 (germline): SGHTA, FQGNSA. Trimming took 2 bases from V and 6 from J; bases not matched to a gene: 16. In nucleotides, the CDR3 is TGTGCCAGCAGCTTAAGGGGTTTGGCGGGAGCCCCGGCCAATGAGCAGTTCTTC. Its protein product is CASSLRGLAGAPANEQFF.

This clonotype was seen repeatedly, ten times or more. The chain links TRBV6-5 to TRBJ2-7; possibly TRBD2 for D (6 bases). The CDR3 runs to 15 residues. CDR1 MNHEY and CDR2 SVGAGI come from the germline V gene. V was cut by 2 bases and J by 4 bases, with 15 bases left in between. The CDR3 reads CASSYQLAGGYEQYF. CDR3 nucleotide sequence: TGTGCCAGCAGTTACCAACTAGCAGGAGGGTACGAGCAGTACTTC.

This clonotype was observed a handful of times. The chain joins TRBV6-1 to TRBJ2-3; D might be TRBD1 (5 bases). V was shortened by 7 bases and J by 0 bases, with 17 bases between the two germline ends. CDR1 MNHNS and CDR2 SASEGT come from the germline V gene. The CDR3 is made up of 16 amino acids. This chain's CDR3 is CASNAATDLSTDTQYF. The CDR3 DNA reads as TGTGCCAGCAATGCAGCGACAGACCTTAGCACAGATACGCAGTATTTT.

The chain has TRBV5-1 and TRBJ2-5, with TRBD1 matching over 7 bases. V trimming: 2 bases; J trimming: 11 bases; junction bases outside the gene matches: 18. The length of the CDR3 is 16 residues. Germline V CDR1 and CDR2: SGHRS, YFSETQ. The CDR3 reads CASSFFQDRTYNEQYF. In DNA form, the CDR3 reads TGCGCCAGCAGCTTCTTTCAGGACAGGACTTACAATGAGCAGTACTTC.

This clonotype was recorded at least ten times. The chain carries TRBV6-5 and TRBJ2-5; D is undetermined. The V gene lost 6 bases and the J gene lost 5 bases, with 16 bases spanning the gap. The CDR3 extends over 14 amino acids. Looked up from germline, CDR1 is MNHEY and CDR2 is SVGAGI. CDR3 sequence: CASSSQSAGETQYF. CDR3 in DNA: TGTGCCAGCAGCAGTCAGTCGGCCGGTGAGACCCAGTACTTC.

With respect to this clonotype: This may come from a read error, since a much larger clone is one base off. The chain combines TRBV5-1 with TRBJ2-5; weak D call: TRBD2 (5 bases). Germline-derived CDR1 and CDR2 are SGHRS and YFSETQ. The CDR3 has 15 residues. V gave up 2 bases and J gave up 11 bases, with 22 bases separating them. In DNA form, the CDR3 reads TGCGCCAGCAGCTTTAAAACGGCCGGAGGTGATGAGCAGTACTTC. Its protein product is CASSFKTAGGDEQYF.

The rearrangement uses TRBV7-3 and TRBJ2-2; tentative D call: TRBD1 (7 bases). The length of the CDR3 is 13 residues. In germline, CDR1 is SGHTA, CDR2 FQGTGA. V was clipped by 3 bases and J by 9 bases, with 11 bases between them. In DNA, the CDR3 is TGTGCCAGCAGCTTCAGGGGGGCCAGGGAGCTGTTTTTT. Translating it yields CASSFRGARELFF.

This sequence joins TRBV5-1 and TRBJ2-7, with D perhaps TRBD2 (5 bases). Trimming left V 0 bases short and J 4 bases short, with 8 bases between. Germline loops: CDR1 SGHRS, CDR2 YFSETQ. The CDR3 consists of 13 residues. Written as DNA, the CDR3 is TGCGCCAGCAGCTTGGCGGGGTTTTACGAGCAGTACTTC. Its translation: CASSLAGFYEQYF.

Details on this clonotype: Being one base from a much bigger clone, this may be a read error. The chain joins TRBV12-3 or TRBV12-4 to TRBJ1-2, with D possibly TRBD1 on 5 matching bases. This CDR3 contains 13 residues. DNA for the CDR3: TGTGCCCGCAGTCCTTACGACCAGGGTGGCTACACCTTC. Protein product: CARSPYDQGGYTF.

This clonotype was observed many times. This chain links TRBV5-1 with TRBJ2-3; TRBD2 aligns across 8 bases. The CDR3 spans 16 residues. CDR1 and CDR2 (germline): SGHRS, YFSETQ. The junction had 11 bases not matched to a gene; V was cut back by 3 bases and J by 5 bases. CDR3: CASSSLSGSVGDTQYF. Here the CDR3 DNA reads TGCGCCAGCAGCTCACTAAGCGGGAGTGTAGGAGATACGCAGTATTTT. Based on the CDR3 plus reference TRBV5-1 and TRBJ2-3, the full variable domain is KAGVTQTPRYLIKTRGQQVTLSCSPISGHRSVSWYQQTPGQGLQFLFEYFSETQRNKGNFPGRFSGRQFSNSRSEMNVSTLELGDSALYLCASSSLSGSVGDTQYFGPGTRLTVL.